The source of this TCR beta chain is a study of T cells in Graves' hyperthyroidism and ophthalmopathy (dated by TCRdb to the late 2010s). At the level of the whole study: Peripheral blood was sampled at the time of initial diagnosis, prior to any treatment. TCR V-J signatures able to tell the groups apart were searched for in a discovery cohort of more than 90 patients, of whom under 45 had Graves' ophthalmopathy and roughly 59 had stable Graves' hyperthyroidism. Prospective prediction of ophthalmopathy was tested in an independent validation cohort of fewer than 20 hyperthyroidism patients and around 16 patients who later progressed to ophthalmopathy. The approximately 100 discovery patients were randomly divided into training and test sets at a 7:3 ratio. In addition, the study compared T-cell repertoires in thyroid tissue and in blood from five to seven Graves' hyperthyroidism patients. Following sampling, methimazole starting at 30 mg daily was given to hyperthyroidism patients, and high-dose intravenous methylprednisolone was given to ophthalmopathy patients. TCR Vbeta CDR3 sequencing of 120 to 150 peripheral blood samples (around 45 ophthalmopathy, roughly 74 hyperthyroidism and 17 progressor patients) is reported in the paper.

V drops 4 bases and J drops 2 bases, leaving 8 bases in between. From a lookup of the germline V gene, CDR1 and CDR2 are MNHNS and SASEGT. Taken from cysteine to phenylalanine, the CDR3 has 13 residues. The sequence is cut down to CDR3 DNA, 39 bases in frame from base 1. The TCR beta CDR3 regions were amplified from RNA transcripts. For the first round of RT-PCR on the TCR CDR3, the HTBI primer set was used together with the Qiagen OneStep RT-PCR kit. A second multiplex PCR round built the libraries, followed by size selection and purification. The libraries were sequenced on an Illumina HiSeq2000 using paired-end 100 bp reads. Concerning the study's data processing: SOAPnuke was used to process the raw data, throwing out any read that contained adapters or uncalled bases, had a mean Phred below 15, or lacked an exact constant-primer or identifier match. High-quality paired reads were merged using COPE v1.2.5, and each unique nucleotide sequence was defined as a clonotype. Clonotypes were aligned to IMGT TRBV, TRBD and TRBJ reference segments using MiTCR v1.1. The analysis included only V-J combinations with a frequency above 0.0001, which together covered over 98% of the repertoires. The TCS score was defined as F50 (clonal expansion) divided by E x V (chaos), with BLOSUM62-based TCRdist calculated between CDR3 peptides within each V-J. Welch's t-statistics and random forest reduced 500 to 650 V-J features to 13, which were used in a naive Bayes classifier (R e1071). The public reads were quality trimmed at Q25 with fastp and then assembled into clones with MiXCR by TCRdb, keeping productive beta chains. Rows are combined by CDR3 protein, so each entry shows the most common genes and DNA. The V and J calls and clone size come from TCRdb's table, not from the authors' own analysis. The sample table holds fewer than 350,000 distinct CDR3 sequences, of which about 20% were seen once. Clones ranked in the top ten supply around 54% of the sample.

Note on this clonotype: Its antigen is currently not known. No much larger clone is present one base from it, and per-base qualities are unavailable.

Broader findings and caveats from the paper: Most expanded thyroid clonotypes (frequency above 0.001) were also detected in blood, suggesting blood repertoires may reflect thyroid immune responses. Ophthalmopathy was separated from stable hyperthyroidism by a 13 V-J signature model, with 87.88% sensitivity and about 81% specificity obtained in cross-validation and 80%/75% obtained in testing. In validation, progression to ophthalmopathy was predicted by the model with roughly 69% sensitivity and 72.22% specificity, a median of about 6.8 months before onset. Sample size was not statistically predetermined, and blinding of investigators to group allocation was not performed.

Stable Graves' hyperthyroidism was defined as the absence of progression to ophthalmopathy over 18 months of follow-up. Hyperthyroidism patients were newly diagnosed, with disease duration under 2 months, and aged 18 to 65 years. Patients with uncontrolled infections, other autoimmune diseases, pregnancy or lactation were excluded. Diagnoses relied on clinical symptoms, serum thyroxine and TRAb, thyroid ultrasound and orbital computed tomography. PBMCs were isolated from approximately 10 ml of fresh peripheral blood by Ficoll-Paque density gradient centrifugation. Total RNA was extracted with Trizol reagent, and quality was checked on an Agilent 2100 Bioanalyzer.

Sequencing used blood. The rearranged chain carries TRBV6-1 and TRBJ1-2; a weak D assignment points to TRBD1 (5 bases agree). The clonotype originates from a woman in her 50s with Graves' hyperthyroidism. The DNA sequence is TGTGCCAGCAGTGCTCCAGGGAACTATGGCTACACCTTC. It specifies CASSAPGNYGYTF.